This is a list of T cell receptor beta chains from one sample in a study of blood T cells in healthy people across ages. MiXCR, applied by TCRdb to the 5' RACE reads, yields one record per CDR3 protein. Altogether 1.5 million to 1.8 million distinct CDR3 sequences are present, 40% to 45% being singletons, with the ten largest covering about 4%. The sample comprised blood. These receptor sequences come from a young woman in good health. Both conserved end residues are trimmed from each CDR3.

TRBV7-3 | 10 | ASSLRAGVAF
TRBV12-3/TRBV12-4 | 14 | ASTPVNRGAYNEQY
TRBV7-2 | 13 | ASSLGQTGYNEQF
TRBV7-9 | 15 | ASSPNWDRRAKNIQY
TRBV9 | 16 | ASSVGARPGDPNQPQH
TRBV20-1 | 11 | SATQPGGQPQH
TRBV6-2/TRBV6-3 | 13 | ASSYPGTATDTQY
TRBV7-2 | 12 | ASSFSGPGTEAF
TRBV12-3/TRBV12-4 | 9 | ASSLKGELF
TRBV9 | 13 | ASSVEGLAVDEQY
TRBV4-3 | 12 | ASSQATGKYIQY
TRBV7-2 | 14 | ASSLVSYRVPGELF
TRBV29-1 | 12 | SVDQGAVYTEAF
TRBV5-1 | 9 | TSSLADEQY
TRBV5-1 | 12 | ASSLGVSPNEQF
TRBV7-9 | 13 | ASSPRRTGVGEQY
TRBV6-5 | 12 | ASSSEGGNNEQY
TRBV6-1 | 14 | ASSANPGQGNEKLF
TRBV10-3 | 11 | AISEGQEYEQY
TRBV28 | 16 | ASSPALKREGEIDEQF
TRBV27 | 10 | ASSLPDSGYT
TRBV12-3/TRBV12-4 | 14 | ASSLSASPAYNEQF
TRBV6-2/TRBV6-3 | 12 | ASSYPAGEETQY
TRBV28 | 12 | ASHLASSYNEQF
TRBV6-2/TRBV6-3 | 12 | ASSKAGADYEQY
TRBV12-3/TRBV12-4 | 13 | ASSLRGGRSETQY
TRBV28 | 13 | ASRLQGVSNQPQH
TRBV20-1 | 12 | SARVDSDLNIQY
TRBV28 | 14 | ASSTYRTGYTGELF
TRBV30 | 14 | AWRALNRGLNNEQF
TRBV6-1 | 13 | ASSGREGGRQPQH
TRBV20-1 | 13 | SAYGTGEYTDTQY
TRBV24-1 | 13 | ATSDRLQGTSGQY